The 18 T cell receptor beta chains below all came from one sample that was sequenced in a study of regulatory T cells in long-lasting Graves disease. HTBI primers from iRepertoire and Arm-PCR of CDR3 regions yielded the TCR beta libraries. MiXCR, run by TCRdb on the multiplex PCR reads, gives a single entry per CDR3 protein. This sample has roughly 470,000 distinct CDR3 sequences, with about a fifth found just once. Specified time point: persistent/refractory GD, antithyroid drugs over 5 years with positive TRAb. PBMC-extracted RNA yielded the TCR library. This specimen consisted of peripheral blood mononuclear cells (PBMCs), obtained when the disease was refractory, from a patient treated with antithyroid drugs. The receptors come from a female donor with Graves disease.

This clonotype was observed many times. This sequence joins TRBV28 and TRBJ1-1; no clear D gene. Trimming took off 3 bases at V and 1 base at J, with 6 bases between the two ends. Germline V gene lookup returns CDR1 MDHEN and CDR2 SYDVKM. The CDR3 covers 13 residues. Here the CDR3 DNA reads TGTGCCAGCAGTTTCCGACGGAACACTGAAGCTTTCTTT. Amino acids: CASSFRRNTEAFF.

This clonotype appeared many times. As DNA, the CDR3 is TGTGCCAGCAGCTTCCCCGGACAGGGCACTGAAGCTTTCTTT. It translates to CASSFPGQGTEAFF. The V and J genes are TRBV7-2 and TRBJ1-1; 8 bases are a match to TRBD1. This CDR3 spans 14 amino acids. Germline loops: CDR1 SGHTA, CDR2 FQGNSA. The trim removed 3 bases at V and 4 bases at J, leaving 4 bases unmatched.

V is TRBV20-1 and J is TRBJ1-4, with D possibly being TRBD1 (6 bases). V was clipped by 6 bases and J by 8 bases, with 19 bases between them. Germline assignment: CDR1 DFQATT and CDR2 SNEGSKA (reference sequence). The CDR3 totals 14 residues. DNA of the CDR3: TGCAGTGCCAACGGGGGGGGACACCGGGAAAAACTGTTTTTT. Amino acids: CSANGGGHREKLFF.

This clonotype has at least ten counts. This chain connects TRBV10-3 to TRBJ2-1; D is uncertain. The CDR3 loop spans 12 amino acids. The V gene lost 0 bases and the J gene lost 4 bases, with 1 base spanning the gap. Germline lookup yields CDR1 ENHRY and CDR2 SYGVKD. CDR3 sequence: CAISESYNEQFF. The CDR3, as DNA: TGTGCCATCAGTGAGTCTTACAATGAGCAGTTCTTC.

The table lists this clonotype with many counts. This chain links TRBV12-3 or TRBV12-4 with TRBJ1-1; the D gene is possibly TRBD1 (6 bases). Trimming removed 6 bases at V and 6 bases at J, with 23 bases between. This CDR3 comprises 16 residues. This chain's CDR3 is CASSPSFGGAASEAFF. As DNA, the CDR3 is TGTGCCAGCAGCCCGAGTTTTGGGGGGGCCGCTTCTGAAGCTTTCTTT.

This chain connects TRBV7-3 to TRBJ2-5; 9 nucleotides align to TRBD1. CDR3 length: 17 amino acids. Germline-derived CDR1 and CDR2 are SGHTA and FQGTGA. V shed 6 bases and J 3 bases; nucleotides not matched to a gene: 14. The CDR3 here is CASRDGRDREGEETQYF. CDR3 sequence (DNA): TGTGCCAGCAGAGACGGCCGGGACAGGGAAGGTGAAGAGACCCAGTACTTC.

As regards this clonotype: Its ends do not fully match the called genes, so a read error is possible. The chain uses TRBV5-1 and TRBJ2-5; D not certain. The CDR3 has 12 residues. CDR1 is SGHRS, CDR2 YFSETQ, per germline. CDR3 protein: CANSFPDETQYF. The CDR3 coding sequence is TGCGCCAACAGCTTCCCCGATGAGACCCAGTACTTC.

This clonotype was counted at least ten times. The CDR3 nucleotides are TGTGCCAGCAGTCCTGTGTCTTTCGCTGAAGCTTTCTTT. It specifies CASSPVSFAEAFF. The V and J genes are TRBV28 and TRBJ1-1; D not certain. Trimming stripped 5 bases from V and 6 bases from J, with 13 bases between. The CDR3 extends over 13 amino acids. Germline CDR1 and CDR2: MDHEN and SYDVKM. The whole variable domain, remainder taken from reference TRBV28 and TRBJ1-1, is DVKVTQSSRYLVKRTGEKVFLECVQDMDHENMFWYRQDPGLGLRLIYFSYDVKMKEKGDIPEGYSVSREKKERFSLILESASTNQTSMYLCASSPVSFAEAFFGQGTRLTVV.

Only one count was recorded for this clonotype. This rearrangement joins TRBV19 to TRBJ2-7, with unresolved D. This CDR3 has 13 amino acids. Trimming took 3 bases from V and 2 from J, leaving 8 bases between them. CDR1 is LNHDA, CDR2 SQIVND, per germline (reference sequence). Here the CDR3 DNA reads TGTGCCAGTAGTATGACGGACGCCTACGAGCAGTACTTC. Its protein is CASSMTDAYEQYF.

This clonotype was observed at least ten times. V gene TRBV28 combines with J gene TRBJ1-6, with 12 nucleotides matching TRBD1. The CDR3 is made up of 16 amino acids. Germline loops: CDR1 MDHEN, CDR2 SYDVKM. V gave up 5 bases and J gave up 12 bases; unmatched junction bases: 11. The CDR3 loop reads CASSGGGQGAREPLHF. CDR3 bases: TGTGCCAGCAGTGGCGGGGGACAGGGGGCTAGGGAACCCCTCCACTTT.

J is TRBJ2-3 and V is TRBV11-2, with D tentatively TRBD2 (5 bases). This CDR3 is 14 amino acids long. V dropped 5 bases and J dropped 14 bases, with 23 bases sitting between them. CDR1 is SGHAT and CDR2 is FQNNGV in the germline V gene. CDR3 residues: CASSPEGTLPPRYF. The CDR3 DNA sequence: TGTGCCAGCAGCCCAGAGGGCACCCTACCCCCGCGGTATTTT. The variable domain in full, completed from reference TRBV11-2 and TRBJ2-3, reads EAGVAQSPRYKIIEKRQSVAFWCNPISGHATLYWYQQILGQGPKLLIQFQNNGVVDDSQLPKDRFSAERLKGVDSTLKIQPAKLEDSAVYLCASSPEGTLPPRYFGPGTRLTVL.

The J gene is TRBJ1-5, the V gene TRBV5-6, with D tentatively TRBD1 (6 bases). This CDR3 region has 16 residues. The V and J ends lost 3 bases and 6 bases respectively, with 19 bases between them. Germline values: CDR1 SGHDT, CDR2 YYEEEE. The chain's CDR3 is CASSYNRGGIGQPQHF. In nucleotides, the CDR3 is TGTGCCAGCAGCTACAATCGAGGGGGTATCGGTCAGCCCCAGCATTTT.

The chain uses TRBV28 and TRBJ1-1; 7 positions agree with TRBD1. Per germline, CDR1 MDHEN and CDR2 SYDVKM. V was clipped by 2 bases and J by 8 bases; unmatched bases: 2. CDR3 length: 12 amino acids. The CDR3 region has the DNA TGTGCCAGCAGTTTACTACAGGGGGAAGCTTTCTTT. This codes for CASSLLQGEAFF.

As for this clonotype: A much larger clone is a single base away; this may be a read error. The chain combines TRBV12-3 or TRBV12-4 with TRBJ2-5, with D possibly being TRBD2 (6 bases). This CDR3 region has 14 residues. The V gene lost 5 bases and the J gene lost 7 bases, with 17 bases spanning the gap. CDR3 sequence reads: CASSPRGSGGTQYF. DNA for the CDR3: TGTGCCAGCAGTCCCCGAGGGTCCGGGGGGACCCAGTACTTC.

Many counts were recorded for this clonotype. The V call is TRBV2, the J call TRBJ1-4, with a tentative D call TRBD1 (6 bases). The germline gives CDR1 SNHLY, CDR2 FYNNEI. Trimming left V 5 bases short and J 0 bases short, with 10 bases between. This CDR3 spans 15 amino acids. CDR3 region: CASSYTGTTNEKLFF. The CDR3 nucleotides read TGTGCCAGCAGTTATACAGGGACAACTAATGAAAAACTGTTTTTT.

This clonotype was detected only a few times. The gene calls are TRBV7-3 and TRBJ2-7; D gene unclear. The CDR3 consists of 12 residues. V was trimmed by 5 bases and J by 8 bases, leaving 13 bases between them. Germline assignment: CDR1 SGHTA and CDR2 FQGTGA. Here the CDR3 DNA reads TGTGCCAGCAGCCCGAACGGCGTCCAGCAGTACTTC. This encodes CASSPNGVQQYF.

This clonotype has a count of ten or more. This chain links TRBV28 with TRBJ1-5, with 7 bases identical to TRBD1. V shed 1 base and J 2 bases; nucleotides not matched to a gene: 2. Germline V gene sequence: CDR1 MDHEN, CDR2 SYDVKM. The CDR3 extends over 15 amino acids. CDR3 nucleotides: TGTGCCAGCAGTTTATCCGGACAGGGCAATCAGCCCCAGCATTTT. Its translation is CASSLSGQGNQPQHF. The full variable domain, with the rest looked up from reference TRBV28 and TRBJ1-5, is DVKVTQSSRYLVKRTGEKVFLECVQDMDHENMFWYRQDPGLGLRLIYFSYDVKMKEKGDIPEGYSVSREKKERFSLILESASTNQTSMYLCASSLSGQGNQPQHFGDGTRLSIL.

This sequence joins TRBV7-9 and TRBJ2-7; no firm D call. Germline V gives CDR1 SEHNR, CDR2 FQNEAQ (reference sequence). Trimming removed 5 bases at V and 2 bases at J, with 13 bases between. The CDR3 runs to 14 residues. CDR3 bases: TGTGCCAGCAGCGTCGACCGGGCCCCCTACGAGCAGTACTTC. It specifies CASSVDRAPYEQYF.